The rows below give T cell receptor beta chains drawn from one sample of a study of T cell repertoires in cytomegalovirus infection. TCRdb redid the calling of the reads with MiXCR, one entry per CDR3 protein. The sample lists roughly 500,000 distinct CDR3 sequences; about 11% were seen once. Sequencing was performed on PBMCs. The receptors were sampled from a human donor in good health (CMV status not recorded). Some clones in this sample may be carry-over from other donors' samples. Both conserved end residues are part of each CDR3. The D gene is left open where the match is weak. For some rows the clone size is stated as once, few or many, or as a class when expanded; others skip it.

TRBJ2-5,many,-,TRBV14,TGTGCCAGCAGCCAAGCTCGGTGGGCAGGGGAGACCCAGTACTTC,CASSQARWAGETQYF
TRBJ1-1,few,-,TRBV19,TGTGCCAGTAGTCCGCGGACGGACAACACTGAAGCTTTCTTT,CASSPRTDNTEAFF
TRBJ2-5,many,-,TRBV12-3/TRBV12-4,TGTGCCAGCAGTATGGGACGAAGAAAGACCCAGTACTTC,CASSMGRRKTQYF
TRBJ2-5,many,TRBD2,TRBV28,TGTGCCAGCAGCCTGCTTCAAGGACTAGCGGGCCTACAAGAGACCCAGTACTTC,CASSLLQGLAGLQETQYF
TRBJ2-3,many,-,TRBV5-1,TGCGCCAGCAGCGGCCTGGCTAGCACAGATACGCAGTATTTT,CASSGLASTDTQYF
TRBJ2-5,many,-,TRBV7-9,TGTGCCAGCGGGAAATGGGCAGGGCCACAAGAGACCCAGTACTTC,CASGKWAGPQETQYF
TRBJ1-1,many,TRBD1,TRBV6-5,TGTGCCAGCAGTTACGGGGACAGAGAAAAAGCTTTCTTT,CASSYGDREKAFF
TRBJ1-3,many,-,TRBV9,TGTGCCAGCAGCGTAGCTGACACCATATATTTT,CASSVADTIYF
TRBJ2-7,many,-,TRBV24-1,TGTGCCACCAGTGACCCTGGGTCCTACGAGCAGTACTTC,CATSDPGSYEQYF
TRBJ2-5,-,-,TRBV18,TGTGCCAGCTCACCAGATATGGGGCAATGGGAGACCCAGTACTTC,CASSPDMGQWETQYF
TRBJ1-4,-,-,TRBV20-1,TGCAGTGCTAGTGAAAAGCAGGGACCACACCGAGGTGAAAAACTGTTTTTT,CSASEKQGPHRGEKLFF
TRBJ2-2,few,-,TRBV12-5,TGTGCTAGTGGTTTGGTACCGAGCAGGCTAGCGAGAACCGGGGAGCTGTTTTTT,CASGLVPSRLARTGELFF
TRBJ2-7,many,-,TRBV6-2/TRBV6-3,TGTGCCAGCAGCCTTCATGGAGCCGCCTACGAGCAGTACTTC,CASSLHGAAYEQYF
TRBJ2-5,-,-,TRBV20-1,TGCAGTGCTAGGACTCCCCAAGAGACCCAGTACTTC,CSARTPQETQYF
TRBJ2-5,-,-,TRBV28,TGTGCCAGCAGCCCGAGCCCCAGGACCCAGTACTTC,CASSPSPRTQYF
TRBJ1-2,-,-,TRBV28,TGTGCCAGCAGTTTAGAGGTCCGGGGCCATGGCTACACCTTC,CASSLEVRGHGYTF
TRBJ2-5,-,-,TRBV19,TGTGCCAGTAGTATTGTAAGGGGGACCGAATACCAAGAGACCCAGTACTTC,CASSIVRGTEYQETQYF
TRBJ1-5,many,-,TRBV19,TGTGCCAGTAGTATAGCAGGGAGGAATAGCAATCAGCCCCAGCATTTT,CASSIAGRNSNQPQHF
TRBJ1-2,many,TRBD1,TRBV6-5,TGTGCCAGCAGTTACTCTCTACAGGGGATGGGCTATGGCTACACCTTC,CASSYSLQGMGYGYTF
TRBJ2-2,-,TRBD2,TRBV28,TGTGCCAGCAGTATCTCCGGGAGGCCCGGGGAGCTGTTTTTT,CASSISGRPGELFF